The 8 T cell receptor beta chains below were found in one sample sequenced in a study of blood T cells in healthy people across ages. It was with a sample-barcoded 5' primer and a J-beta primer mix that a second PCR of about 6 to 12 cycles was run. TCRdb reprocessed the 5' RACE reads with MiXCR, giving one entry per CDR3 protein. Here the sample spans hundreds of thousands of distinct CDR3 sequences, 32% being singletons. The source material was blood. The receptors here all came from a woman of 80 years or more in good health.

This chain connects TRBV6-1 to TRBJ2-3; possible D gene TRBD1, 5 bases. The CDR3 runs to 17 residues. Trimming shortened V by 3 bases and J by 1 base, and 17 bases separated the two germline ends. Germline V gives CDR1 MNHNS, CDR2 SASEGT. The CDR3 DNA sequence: TGTGCCAGCAGTGACCGGGTGGGGCTACTGGGCACAGATACGCAGTATTTT. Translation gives CASSDRVGLLGTDTQYF.

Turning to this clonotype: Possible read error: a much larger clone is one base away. The DNA for the CDR3 is TGCAGTGCTACTGACACTAGGGACACTAAAGCTTTCTTT. This codes for CSATDTRDTKAFF. This chain links TRBV20-1 with TRBJ1-1; D might be TRBD1 (6 bases). CDR1 and CDR2 (germline): DFQATT, SNEGSKA (reference sequence). The CDR3 has 13 amino acids.

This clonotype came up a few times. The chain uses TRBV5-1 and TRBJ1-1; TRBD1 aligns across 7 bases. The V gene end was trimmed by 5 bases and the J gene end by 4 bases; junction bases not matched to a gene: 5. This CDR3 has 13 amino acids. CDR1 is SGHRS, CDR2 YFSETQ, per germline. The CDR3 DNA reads TGCGCCAGCAGACTCAGGGGGGCCACTGAAGCTTTCTTT. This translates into CASRLRGATEAFF.

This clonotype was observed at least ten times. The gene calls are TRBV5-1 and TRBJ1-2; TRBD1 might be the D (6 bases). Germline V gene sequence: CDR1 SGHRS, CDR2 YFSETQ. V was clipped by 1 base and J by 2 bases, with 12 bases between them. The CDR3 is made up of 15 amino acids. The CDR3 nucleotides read TGCGCCAGCAGCTTGAGGCTGGGGGCGAACTATGGCTACACCTTC. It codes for CASSLRLGANYGYTF.

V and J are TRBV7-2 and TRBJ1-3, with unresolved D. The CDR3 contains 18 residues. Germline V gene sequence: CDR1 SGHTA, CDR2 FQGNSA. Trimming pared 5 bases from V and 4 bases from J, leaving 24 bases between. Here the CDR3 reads CASSPRQRALFGGNTIYF. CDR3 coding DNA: TGTGCCAGCAGCCCAAGACAAAGGGCCCTTTTTGGAGGAAACACCATATATTTT.

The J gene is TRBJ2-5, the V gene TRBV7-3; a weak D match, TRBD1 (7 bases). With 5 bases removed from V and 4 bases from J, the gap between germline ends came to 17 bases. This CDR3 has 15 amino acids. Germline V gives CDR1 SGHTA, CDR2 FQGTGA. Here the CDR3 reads CASSQGGPSRETQYF. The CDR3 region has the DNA TGTGCCAGCAGCCAGGGGGGTCCCTCGAGAGAGACCCAGTACTTC. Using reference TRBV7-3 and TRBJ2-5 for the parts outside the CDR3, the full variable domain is GAGVSQTPSNKVTEKGKYVELRCDPISGHTALYWYRQSLGQGPEFLIYFQGTGAADDSGLPNDRFFAVRPEGSVSTLKIQRTERGDSAVYLCASSQGGPSRETQYFGPGTRLLVL.

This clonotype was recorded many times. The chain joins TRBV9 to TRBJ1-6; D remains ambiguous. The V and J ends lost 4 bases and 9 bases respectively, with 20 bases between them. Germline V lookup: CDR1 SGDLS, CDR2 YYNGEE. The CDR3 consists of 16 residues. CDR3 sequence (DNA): TGTGCCAGCAGCTTCAACTCGGAGGGCTTAGGTTCACCCCTCCACTTT. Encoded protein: CASSFNSEGLGSPLHF. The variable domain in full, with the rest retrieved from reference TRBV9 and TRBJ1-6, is DSGVTQTPKHLITATGQRVTLRCSPRSGDLSVYWYQQSLDQGLQFLIQYYNGEERAKGNILERFSAQQFPDLHSELNLSSLELGDSALYFCASSFNSEGLGSPLHFGNGTRLTVT.

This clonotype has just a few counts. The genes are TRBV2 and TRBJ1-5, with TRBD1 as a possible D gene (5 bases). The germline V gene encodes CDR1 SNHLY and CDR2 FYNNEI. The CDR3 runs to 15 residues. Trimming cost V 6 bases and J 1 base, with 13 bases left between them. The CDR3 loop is CASRGVVESNQPQHF. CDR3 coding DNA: TGTGCCAGCAGGGGGGTGGTGGAGAGCAATCAGCCCCAGCATTTT.